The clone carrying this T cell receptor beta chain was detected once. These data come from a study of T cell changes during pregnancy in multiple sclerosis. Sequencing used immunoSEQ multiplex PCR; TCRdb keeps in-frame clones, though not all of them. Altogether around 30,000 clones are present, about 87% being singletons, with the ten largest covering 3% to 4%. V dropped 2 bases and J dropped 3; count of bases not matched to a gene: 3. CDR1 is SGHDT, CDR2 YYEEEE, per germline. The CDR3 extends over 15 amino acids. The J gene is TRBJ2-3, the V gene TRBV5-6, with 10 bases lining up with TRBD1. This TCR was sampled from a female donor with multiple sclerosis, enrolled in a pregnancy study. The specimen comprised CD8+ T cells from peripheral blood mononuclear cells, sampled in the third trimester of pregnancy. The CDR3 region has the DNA TGTGCCAGCAGCTTTGGGACAGGGGTGACAGATACGCAGTATTTT. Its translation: CASSFGTGVTDTQYF.